The rows below give T cell receptor beta chains drawn from one sample of a study of T cell clones after liver transplantation. Clones were sequenced by immunoSEQ multiplex PCR, and TCRdb holds only the in-frame ones, with some missing. The profile shows 75,000 to 85,000 clones, roughly 83% of them singletons. The source material was CD4+ T cells from blood, sampled at the 22-month timepoint. The receptor set was obtained from a human patient who received a liver transplant. T cells may partly derive from the graft donor. The CDR3 runs from the conserved cysteine through the conserved F or W. A D gene is named only where the DNA matches it firmly. For some rows the clone size is stated as once, few or many, or as a class when expanded; others skip it.

.,TRBJ1-2,.,TRBV7-2,CASSLGGTGLYGYTF,TGTGCCAGCAGCTTAGGGGGGACGGGTTTATATGGCTACACCTTC
once,TRBJ2-7,.,TRBV11-1,CASSRDRYYEQYF,TGTGCCAGCAGCCGTGACAGGTACTACGAGCAGTACTTC
few,TRBJ2-5,TRBD1,TRBV5-1,CASSALQGAAETQYF,TGCGCCAGCAGCGCCCTACAGGGGGCGGCGGAGACCCAGTACTTC
.,TRBJ2-4,.,TRBV6-6,CASSHPGQPQGNIQYF,TGTGCCAGCAGTCATCCGGGACAACCCCAGGGGAACATTCAGTACTTC
.,TRBJ1-1,TRBD1,TRBV28,CASSFDRGLTEAFF,TGTGCCAGCAGTTTCGACAGGGGGCTAACTGAAGCTTTCTTT
.,TRBJ2-7,.,TRBV10-1,CATKVRTRRGSYEQYF,TGCGCCACTAAAGTGAGGACCCGGAGAGGGTCCTACGAGCAGTACTTC
once,TRBJ2-2,.,TRBV7-2,CASSLASGRGELFF,TGTGCCAGCAGCCTCGCCTCAGGGCGCGGGGAGCTGTTTTTT
.,TRBJ1-6,.,TRBV6-5,CASSYSWDGNSPLHF,TGTGCCAGCAGTTACTCCTGGGACGGAAATTCACCCCTCCACTTT
.,TRBJ2-5,TRBD2,TRBV7-9,CASSRRTSGGYQETQYF,TGTGCCAGCAGCCGAAGGACTAGCGGGGGGTACCAAGAGACCCAGTACTTC
few,TRBJ2-2,.,TRBV5-1,CASRTIRDTSTGELFF,TGCGCCAGCAGAACCATCCGGGACACCAGCACCGGGGAGCTGTTTTTT
.,TRBJ2-6,.,TRBV7-3,CASSLSPGSGANVLTF,TGTGCCAGCAGCTTATCACCGGGCTCTGGGGCCAACGTCCTGACTTTC
.,TRBJ1-4,.,TRBV5-1,CASKEETIPDEKLFF,TGCGCCAGCAAAGAGGAGACGATTCCTGATGAAAAACTGTTTTTT
once,TRBJ2-5,TRBD2,TRBV14,CASSQDLRGARETQYF,TGTGCCAGCAGCCAAGATTTGCGGGGGGCTCGGGAGACCCAGTACTTC
.,TRBJ1-4,.,TRBV10-3,CAISESKGVNEKLFF,TGTGCCATCAGTGAAAGCAAAGGGGTTAATGAAAAACTGTTTTTT
.,TRBJ2-3,.,TRBV9,CASSPRDGGTQYF,TGTGCCAGCAGCCCTAGAGATGGGGGAACGCAGTATTTT
.,TRBJ1-5,.,TRBV29-1,CSVGERGQPQHF,TGCAGCGTTGGGGAGAGGGGTCAGCCCCAGCATTTT
.,TRBJ1-2,.,TRBV5-1,CASSLGPPRPGDGYTF,TGCGCCAGCAGCCTGGGCCCCCCTCGGCCGGGGGATGGCTACACCTTC